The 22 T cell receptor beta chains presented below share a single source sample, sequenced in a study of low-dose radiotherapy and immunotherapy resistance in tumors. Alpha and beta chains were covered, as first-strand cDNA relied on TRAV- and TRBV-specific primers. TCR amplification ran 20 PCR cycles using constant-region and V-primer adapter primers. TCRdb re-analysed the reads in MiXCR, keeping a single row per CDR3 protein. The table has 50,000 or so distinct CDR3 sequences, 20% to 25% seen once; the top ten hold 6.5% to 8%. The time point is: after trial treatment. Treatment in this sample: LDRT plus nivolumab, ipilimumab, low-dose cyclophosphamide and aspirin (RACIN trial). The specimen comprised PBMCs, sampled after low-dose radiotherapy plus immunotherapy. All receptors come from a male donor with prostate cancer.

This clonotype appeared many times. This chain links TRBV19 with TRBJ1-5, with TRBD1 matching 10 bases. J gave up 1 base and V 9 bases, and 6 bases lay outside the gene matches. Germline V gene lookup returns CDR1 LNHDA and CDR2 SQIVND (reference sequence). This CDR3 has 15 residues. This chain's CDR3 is CASRDRGLSNQPQHF. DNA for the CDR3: TGTGCCAGCAGGGACAGGGGATTGAGCAATCAGCCCCAGCATTTT.

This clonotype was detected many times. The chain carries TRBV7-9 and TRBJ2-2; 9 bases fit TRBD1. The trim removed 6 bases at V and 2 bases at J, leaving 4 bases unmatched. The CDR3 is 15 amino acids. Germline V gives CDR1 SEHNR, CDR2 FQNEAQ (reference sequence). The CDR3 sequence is CASSRQGVNTGELFF. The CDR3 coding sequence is TGTGCCAGCAGTAGACAGGGGGTTAACACCGGGGAGCTGTTTTTT.

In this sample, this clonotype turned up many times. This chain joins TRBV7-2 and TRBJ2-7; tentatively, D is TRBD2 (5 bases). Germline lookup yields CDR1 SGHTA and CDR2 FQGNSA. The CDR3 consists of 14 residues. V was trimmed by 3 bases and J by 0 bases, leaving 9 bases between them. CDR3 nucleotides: TGTGCCAGCAGCTTGGTTCGGGGCTCCTACGAGCAGTACTTC. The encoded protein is CASSLVRGSYEQYF.

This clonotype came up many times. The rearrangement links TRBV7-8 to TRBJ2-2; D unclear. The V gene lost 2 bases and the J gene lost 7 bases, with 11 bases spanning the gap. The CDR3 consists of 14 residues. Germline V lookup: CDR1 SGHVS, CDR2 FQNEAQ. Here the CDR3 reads CASSLLSADGELFF. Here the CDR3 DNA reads TGTGCCAGCAGCTTACTGTCGGCGGACGGGGAGCTGTTTTTT.

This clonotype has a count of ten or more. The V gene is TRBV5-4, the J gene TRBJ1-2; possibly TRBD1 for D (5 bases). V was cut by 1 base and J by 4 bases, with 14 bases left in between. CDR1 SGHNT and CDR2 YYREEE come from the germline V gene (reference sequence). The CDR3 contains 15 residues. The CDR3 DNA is TGTGCCAGCAGCTTGTCGATGGGGCAGGCCTATGGCTACACCTTC. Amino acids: CASSLSMGQAYGYTF.

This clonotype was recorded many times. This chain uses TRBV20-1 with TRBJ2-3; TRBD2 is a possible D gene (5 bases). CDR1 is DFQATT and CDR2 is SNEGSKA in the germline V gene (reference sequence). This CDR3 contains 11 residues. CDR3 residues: CSGSVGDTQYF. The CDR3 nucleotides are TGCAGCGGTAGCGTGGGAGATACGCAGTATTTT.

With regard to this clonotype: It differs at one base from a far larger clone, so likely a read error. The DNA for the CDR3 is TGTGCCAGCAGCTTGGTTACAGGGGTGTACGGGGAGCTGTTTTTT. Its protein product is CASSLVTGVYGELFF. The chain carries TRBV5-8 and TRBJ2-2; 7 nucleotides match TRBD1. V shed 0 bases and J 7 bases; nucleotides not matched to a gene: 6. Germline V gene sequence: CDR1 SGHTS, CDR2 YDEGEE. The CDR3 contains 15 residues.

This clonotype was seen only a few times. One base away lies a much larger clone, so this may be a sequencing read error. CDR3 in amino acids: CASSSARNTLYF. The CDR3 DNA follows: TGTGCCAGCAGCTCGGCGAGGAACACCTTATATTTT. The chain links TRBV7-2 to TRBJ1-3; D is ambiguous. The CDR3 has 12 amino acids. Germline lookup yields CDR1 SGHTA and CDR2 FQGNSA.

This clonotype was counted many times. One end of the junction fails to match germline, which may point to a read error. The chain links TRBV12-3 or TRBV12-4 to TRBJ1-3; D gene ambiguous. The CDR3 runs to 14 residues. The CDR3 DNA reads TGTGCCAGCAGCTTAGCGTTCTCTGGAAACACCATATATTTT. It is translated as CASSLAFSGNTIYF.

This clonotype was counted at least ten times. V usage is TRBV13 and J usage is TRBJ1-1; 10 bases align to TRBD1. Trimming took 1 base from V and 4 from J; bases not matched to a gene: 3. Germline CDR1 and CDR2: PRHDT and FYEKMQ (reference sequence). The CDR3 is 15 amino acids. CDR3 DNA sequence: TGTGCCAGCAGCTTAGAGACAGGGGGCGGCACTGAAGCTTTCTTT. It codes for CASSLETGGGTEAFF. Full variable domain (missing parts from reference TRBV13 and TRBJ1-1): AAGVIQSPRHLIKEKRETATLKCYPIPRHDTVYWYQQGPGQDPQFLISFYEKMQSDKGSIPDRFSAQQFSDYHSELNMSSLELGDSALYFCASSLETGGGTEAFFGQGTRLTVV.

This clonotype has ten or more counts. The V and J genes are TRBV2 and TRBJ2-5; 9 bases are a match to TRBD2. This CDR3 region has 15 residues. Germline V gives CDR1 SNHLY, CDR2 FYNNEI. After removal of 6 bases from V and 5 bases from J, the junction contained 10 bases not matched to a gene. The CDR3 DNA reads TGTGCCAGCAGGCTTTACTTAGCGGGGGCTGAGACCCAGTACTTC. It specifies CASRLYLAGAETQYF.

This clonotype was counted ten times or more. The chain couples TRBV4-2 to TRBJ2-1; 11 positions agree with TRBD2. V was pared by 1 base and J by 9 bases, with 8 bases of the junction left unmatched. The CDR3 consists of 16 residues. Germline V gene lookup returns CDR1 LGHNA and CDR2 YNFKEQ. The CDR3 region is CASSQVGLAGGGEQFF. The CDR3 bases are TGTGCCAGCAGCCAAGTAGGGCTAGCGGGAGGCGGTGAGCAGTTCTTC.

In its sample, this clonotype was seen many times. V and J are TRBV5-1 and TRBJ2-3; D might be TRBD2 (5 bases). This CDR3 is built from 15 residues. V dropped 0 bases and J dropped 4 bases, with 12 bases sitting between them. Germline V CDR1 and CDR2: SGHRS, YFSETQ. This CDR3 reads CASSLDREVPDTQYF. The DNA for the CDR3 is TGCGCCAGCAGCTTGGACCGGGAAGTCCCAGATACGCAGTATTTT.

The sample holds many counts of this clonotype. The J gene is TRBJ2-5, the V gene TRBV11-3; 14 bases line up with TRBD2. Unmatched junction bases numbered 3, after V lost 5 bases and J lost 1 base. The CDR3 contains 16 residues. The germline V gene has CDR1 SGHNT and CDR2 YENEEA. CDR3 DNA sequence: TGTGCCAGCAGCCCGGGGACTAGCGGGAGCCAAGAGACCCAGTACTTC. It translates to CASSPGTSGSQETQYF.

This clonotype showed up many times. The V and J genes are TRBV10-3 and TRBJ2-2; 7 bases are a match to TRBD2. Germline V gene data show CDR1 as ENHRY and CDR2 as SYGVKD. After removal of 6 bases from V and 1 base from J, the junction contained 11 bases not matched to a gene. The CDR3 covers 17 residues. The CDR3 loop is CAISWGGAEGNTGELFF. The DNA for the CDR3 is TGTGCCATCAGCTGGGGAGGGGCCGAGGGGAACACCGGGGAGCTGTTTTTT.

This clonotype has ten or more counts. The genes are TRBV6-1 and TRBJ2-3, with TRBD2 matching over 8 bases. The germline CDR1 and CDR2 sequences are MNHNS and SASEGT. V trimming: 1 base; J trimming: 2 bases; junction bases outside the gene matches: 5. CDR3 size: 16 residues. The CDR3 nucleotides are TGTGCCAGCAGTGAAGGTCCAGCGGGGGCCACAGATACGCAGTATTTT. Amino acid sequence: CASSEGPAGATDTQYF.

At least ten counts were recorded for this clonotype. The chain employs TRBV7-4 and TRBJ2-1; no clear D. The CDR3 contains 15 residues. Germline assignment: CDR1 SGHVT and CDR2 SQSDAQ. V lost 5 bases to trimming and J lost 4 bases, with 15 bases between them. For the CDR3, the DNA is TGTGCCAGCAGCCTGTACCAGCCAATTTACAATGAGCAGTTCTTC. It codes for CASSLYQPIYNEQFF.

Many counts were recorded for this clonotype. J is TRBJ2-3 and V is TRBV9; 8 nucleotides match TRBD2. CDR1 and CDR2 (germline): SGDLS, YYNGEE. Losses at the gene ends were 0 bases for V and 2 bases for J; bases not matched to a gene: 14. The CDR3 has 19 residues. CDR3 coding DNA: TGTGCCAGCAGCGTAGCTTTCGGGAGGGCCGAGGCACACACAGATACGCAGTATTTT. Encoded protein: CASSVAFGRAEAHTDTQYF.

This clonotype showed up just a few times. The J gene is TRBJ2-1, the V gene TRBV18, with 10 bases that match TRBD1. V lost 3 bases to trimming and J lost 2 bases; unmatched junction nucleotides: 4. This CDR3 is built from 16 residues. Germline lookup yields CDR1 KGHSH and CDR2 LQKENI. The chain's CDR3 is CASSPDRGSAYNEQFF. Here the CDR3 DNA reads TGTGCCAGCTCACCGGACAGGGGGAGTGCCTACAATGAGCAGTTCTTC.

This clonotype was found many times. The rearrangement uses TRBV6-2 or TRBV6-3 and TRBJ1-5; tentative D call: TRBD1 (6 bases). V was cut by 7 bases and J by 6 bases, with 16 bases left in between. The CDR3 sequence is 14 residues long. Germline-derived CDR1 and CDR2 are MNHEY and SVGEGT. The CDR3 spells CASTVWGARQPQHF. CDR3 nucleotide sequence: TGTGCCAGCACTGTATGGGGGGCTCGTCAGCCCCAGCATTTT.

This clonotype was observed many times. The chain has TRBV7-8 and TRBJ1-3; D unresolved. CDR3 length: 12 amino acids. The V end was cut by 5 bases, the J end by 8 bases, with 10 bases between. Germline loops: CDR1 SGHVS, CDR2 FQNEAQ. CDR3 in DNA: TGTGCCAGCAGCCCCCTGGCGCACACCATATATTTT. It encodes CASSPLAHTIYF.

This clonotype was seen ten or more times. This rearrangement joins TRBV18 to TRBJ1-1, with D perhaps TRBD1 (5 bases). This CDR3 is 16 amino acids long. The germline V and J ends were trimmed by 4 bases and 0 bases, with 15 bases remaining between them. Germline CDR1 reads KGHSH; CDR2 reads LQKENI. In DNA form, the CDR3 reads TGTGCCAGCTCACGCTGGGACGGGTCTTTGAACACTGAAGCTTTCTTT. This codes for CASSRWDGSLNTEAFF. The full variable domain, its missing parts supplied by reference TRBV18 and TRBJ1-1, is NAGVMQNPRHLVRRRGQEARLRCSPMKGHSHVYWYRQLPEEGLKFMVYLQKENIIDESGMPKERFSAEFPKEGPSILRIQQVVRGDSAAYFCASSRWDGSLNTEAFFGQGTRLTVV.